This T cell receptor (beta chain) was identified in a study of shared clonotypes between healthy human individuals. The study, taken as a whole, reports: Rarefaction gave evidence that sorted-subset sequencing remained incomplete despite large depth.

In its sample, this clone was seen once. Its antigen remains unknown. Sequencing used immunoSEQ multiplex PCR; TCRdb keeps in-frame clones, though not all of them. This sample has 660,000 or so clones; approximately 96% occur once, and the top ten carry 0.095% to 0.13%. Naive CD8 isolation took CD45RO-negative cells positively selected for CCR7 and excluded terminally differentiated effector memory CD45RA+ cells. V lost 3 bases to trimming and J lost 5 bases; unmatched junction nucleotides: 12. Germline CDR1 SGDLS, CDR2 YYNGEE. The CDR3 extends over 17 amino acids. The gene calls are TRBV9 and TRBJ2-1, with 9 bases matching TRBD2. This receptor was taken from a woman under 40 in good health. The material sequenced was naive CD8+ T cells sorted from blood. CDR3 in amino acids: CASSAGGGTSSNNEQFF. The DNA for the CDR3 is TGTGCCAGCAGCGCAGGGGGAGGGACTAGCAGTAACAATGAGCAGTTCTTC.